This passage covers 21 T cell receptor beta chains from one sample sequenced in a study of T cell clonotyping in hematopoietic cell transplantation. The data were produced by immunoSEQ multiplex PCR, yet TCRdb's version contains in-frame clones alone and is incomplete. The table lists 4,000 to 4,500 clones, around 95% of them singletons. The source material was peripheral blood mononuclear cells, sampled 30 days after allogeneic stem cell transplant. These receptors all stem from a male patient between 65 and 85 years old who had an allogeneic stem cell transplant from an unrelated donor, so T cells may come from the graft donor. Some clones in this sample may be carry-over from other donors' samples.

The chain uses TRBV7-8 and TRBJ1-5; D is possibly TRBD1 (5 bases). The V gene lost 1 base and the J gene lost 1 base, with 11 bases spanning the gap. This CDR3 is 16 amino acids long. Germline V lookup: CDR1 SGHVS, CDR2 FQNEAQ. The CDR3 DNA reads TGTGCCAGCAGCTTAGTCCGGGGGGAGAGCAATCAGCCCCAGCATTTT. Translating it yields CASSLVRGESNQPQHF.

The CDR3 loop reads CASSQGQISETQYF. CDR3 nucleotide sequence: TGCGCCAGCAGCCAAGGGCAGATTTCGGAGACCCAGTACTTC. The chain recombines TRBV4-1 with TRBJ2-5; D unclear. V lost 1 base and J 5 bases, leaving 11 bases between the germline ends. Germline V gene data show CDR1 as MGHRA and CDR2 as YSYEKL. The CDR3 sequence is 14 residues long.

J is TRBJ2-7 and V is TRBV6-5, with D maybe TRBD1 (6 bases). The germline gives CDR1 MNHEY, CDR2 SVGAGI. Trimming stripped 2 bases from V and 2 bases from J, with 13 bases between. This CDR3 has 15 residues. Here the CDR3 DNA reads TGTGCCAGCAGTTACGCGGCCAGGGGTCCCTACGAGCAGTACTTC. Its translation: CASSYAARGPYEQYF.

The chain couples TRBV11-2 to TRBJ2-7; D perhaps matches TRBD2 (6 bases). From germline, CDR1 is SGHAT and CDR2 FQNNGV. V lost 4 bases, J lost 1 base, and 14 bases lay in between. There are 15 residues in the CDR3. CDR3 residues: CASSSPPSDSYEQYF. CDR3 sequence (DNA): TGTGCCAGCAGCTCCCCCCCTAGCGATTCCTACGAGCAGTACTTC.

This chain joins TRBV2 and TRBJ2-2; 10 positions agree with TRBD2. The CDR3 is 19 amino acids. Germline V gene sequence: CDR1 SNHLY, CDR2 FYNNEI. Unmatched junction bases numbered 14, after V lost 4 bases and J lost 3 bases. The DNA of the CDR3 is TGTGCCAGCAGTGTAGGACTAGCGGAATACACGAGGGACACCGGGGAGCTGTTTTTT. Amino acids: CASSVGLAEYTRDTGELFF. The full variable domain, its missing parts supplied by reference TRBV2 and TRBJ2-2, is EPEVTQTPSHQVTQMGQEVILRCVPISNHLYFYWYRQILGQKVEFLVSFYNNEISEKSEIFDDQFSVERPDGSNFTLKIRSTKLEDSAMYFCASSVGLAEYTRDTGELFFGEGSRLTVL.

This clone was counted once. This chain links TRBV4-2 with TRBJ2-2, with 9 bases that match TRBD2. The CDR3 has 16 residues. Germline values: CDR1 LGHNA, CDR2 YNFKEQ. Trimming cost V 0 bases and J 9 bases; bases outside gene matches: 8. CDR3 sequence (DNA): TGTGCCAGCAGCCAAGATCACAGCGGGAGGTCGAGGGAGCTGTTTTTT. This encodes CASSQDHSGRSRELFF.

This sequence joins TRBV6-1 and TRBJ2-7; D possibly uses TRBD1 or TRBD2 (5 bases each). The V end lost 6 bases, the J end lost 10 bases, and 25 bases lay between the germline ends. Germline V lookup: CDR1 MNHNS, CDR2 SASEGT. CDR3 size: 15 residues. The CDR3 coding sequence is TGTGCCAGCAGCGAGCCTCGTAGGGACCCTCTGAAACAGTACTTC. It translates to CASSEPRRDPLKQYF.

The chain employs TRBV28 and TRBJ1-2; D is perhaps TRBD1 (5 bases). CDR1 and CDR2 from the germline V gene are MDHEN and SYDVKM. V dropped 2 bases and J dropped 4 bases, with 8 bases sitting between them. There are 13 residues in the CDR3. In DNA, the CDR3 is TGTGCCAGCAGTTTACTGGGGGGCTATGGCTACACCTTC. This gives the protein CASSLLGGYGYTF.

J is TRBJ2-1 and V is TRBV15; 8 bases match TRBD1. Trimming cost V 5 bases and J 0 bases; bases outside gene matches: 12. The CDR3 contains 18 residues. Germline assignment: CDR1 LNHNV and CDR2 YYDKDF (reference sequence). The CDR3 DNA sequence: TGTGCCACCAGCCGGGGGACAGGTTTCCTGAGCTCCTACAATGAGCAGTTCTTC. Translated: CATSRGTGFLSSYNEQFF.

This chain connects TRBV19 to TRBJ2-5; TRBD1 is a possible D gene (5 bases). In germline, CDR1 is LNHDA, CDR2 SQIVND (reference sequence). This CDR3 has 13 residues. Trimming took off 5 bases at V and 1 base at J, with 8 bases between the two ends. The CDR3 protein is CASSPRAQETQYF. CDR3 bases: TGTGCCAGTAGTCCCAGGGCCCAAGAGACCCAGTACTTC.

V and J are TRBV7-2 and TRBJ2-7, with 9 bases lining up with TRBD1. Germline trimming cut 1 base from V and 3 bases from J; bases unmatched to any gene: 7. Germline CDR1 is SGHTA and CDR2 is FQGNSA. This CDR3 has 16 amino acids. The CDR3 DNA reads as TGTGCCAGCAGCTTAGGGGGACAGGGATGGATCTACGAGCAGTACTTC. Translating it yields CASSLGGQGWIYEQYF.

The chain couples TRBV5-4 to TRBJ2-3; no clear D. Trimming took 4 bases from V and 6 from J, leaving 9 bases between them. Germline assignment: CDR1 SGHNT and CDR2 YYREEE (reference sequence). This CDR3 spans 12 amino acids. The CDR3 coding sequence is TGTGCCAGCAGCCTTTCGTCGGATACGCAGTATTTT. Its translation is CASSLSSDTQYF.

The chain is built from TRBV6-1 and TRBJ2-5; unclear D gene. Trimming took 0 bases from V and 2 from J, leaving 7 bases between them. Germline assignment: CDR1 MNHNS and CDR2 SASEGT. This CDR3 is 14 amino acids long. The CDR3 reads CASSEASGQETQYF. CDR3 DNA sequence: TGTGCCAGCAGTGAAGCATCCGGTCAAGAGACCCAGTACTTC.

This chain connects TRBV28 to TRBJ2-7, with TRBD1 identical over 11 bases. Losses at the gene ends were 7 bases for V and 1 base for J; bases not matched to a gene: 6. Germline lookup yields CDR1 MDHEN and CDR2 SYDVKM. This CDR3 contains 15 residues. The DNA for the CDR3 is TGTGCCAGCACCGCAGGACAGGGGGCGTCCTACGAGCAGTACTTC. Translating it yields CASTAGQGASYEQYF. The full variable domain, in which reference TRBV28 and TRBJ2-7 provide the parts outside the CDR3, is DVKVTQSSRYLVKRTGEKVFLECVQDMDHENMFWYRQDPGLGLRLIYFSYDVKMKEKGDIPEGYSVSREKKERFSLILESASTNQTSMYLCASTAGQGASYEQYFGPGTRLTVT.

V and J are TRBV29-1 and TRBJ1-1; D not resolved. Germline lookup yields CDR1 SQVTM and CDR2 ANQGSEA. The CDR3 spans 13 residues. The V and J ends lost 8 bases and 0 bases respectively, with 13 bases between them. Here the CDR3 reads CSHHPQVNTEAFF. The CDR3 DNA sequence: TGCAGCCACCACCCCCAGGTGAACACTGAAGCTTTCTTT.

The chain has TRBV20-1 and TRBJ2-7; D could derive from TRBD1 or TRBD2 (5 bases each). The germline gives CDR1 DFQATT, CDR2 SNEGSKA (reference sequence). The CDR3 is 10 residues long. CDR3: CSEGRHEQYF. Here the CDR3 DNA reads TGCAGCGAGGGGCGGCACGAGCAGTACTTC.

V usage is TRBV27 and J usage is TRBJ1-4, with TRBD1 as a possible D gene (6 bases). V shed 7 bases and J shed 5 bases, with 17 bases lying between them. This CDR3 contains 15 residues. The V gene's germline CDR1 is MNHEY and CDR2 SMNVEV (reference sequence). The CDR3 DNA is TGTGCCAGCACCAATGAGGGGGGGCGAAATGAAAAACTGTTTTTT. It is translated as CASTNEGGRNEKLFF.

The chain uses TRBV14 and TRBJ2-4; 13 positions match TRBD2. The CDR3 extends over 18 amino acids. After removal of 0 bases from V and 7 bases from J, the junction contained 9 bases not matched to a gene. Germline assignment: CDR1 SGHDN and CDR2 FVKESK. The CDR3 DNA reads as TGTGCCAGCAGCCAAGATAGCGGACTAGCGGGAGATCGGAACATTCAGTACTTC. Amino acids: CASSQDSGLAGDRNIQYF.

The chain recombines TRBV11-3 with TRBJ2-5; D possibly corresponds to TRBD2 (6 bases). Looked up from germline, CDR1 is SGHNT and CDR2 is YENEEA. The V gene lost 0 bases and the J gene lost 5 bases, with 13 bases spanning the gap. CDR3 size: 15 residues. The CDR3 reads CASSLEGRGTETQYF. CDR3 nucleotides: TGTGCCAGCAGCTTAGAGGGTCGCGGGACGGAGACCCAGTACTTC.

The chain couples TRBV6-5 to TRBJ2-7; D not resolved. This CDR3 is built from 15 residues. The germline gives CDR1 MNHEY, CDR2 SVGAGI. With 0 bases removed from V and 3 bases from J, the gap between germline ends came to 12 bases. The CDR3 DNA reads TGTGCCAGCAGTTACTCGATAGGCCGCGGCTACGAGCAGTACTTC. This gives the protein CASSYSIGRGYEQYF.

In DNA, the CDR3 is TGTGCCAGCAGCCTGCAACTAGCGGGAGTAGGGCATGAGCAGTTCTTC. It codes for CASSLQLAGVGHEQFF. The chain recombines TRBV11-2 with TRBJ2-1, with 11 bases lining up with TRBD2. The V and J ends lost 5 bases and 8 bases, in that order; junction bases with no gene match: 11. The CDR3 extends over 16 amino acids. Germline CDR1 reads SGHAT; CDR2 reads FQNNGV.